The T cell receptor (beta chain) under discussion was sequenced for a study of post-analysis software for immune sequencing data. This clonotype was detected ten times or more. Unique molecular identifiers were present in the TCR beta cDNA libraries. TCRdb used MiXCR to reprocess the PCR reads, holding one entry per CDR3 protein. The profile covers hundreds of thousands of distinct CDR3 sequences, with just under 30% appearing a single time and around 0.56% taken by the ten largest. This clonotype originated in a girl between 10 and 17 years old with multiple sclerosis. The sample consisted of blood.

CDR3 sequence reads: CSALTANYGYTF. CDR3 nucleotides: TGCAGCGCCTTGACAGCCAACTATGGCTACACCTTC. The V gene is TRBV29-1, the J gene TRBJ1-2; D might be TRBD1 (5 bases). Germline V gene data show CDR1 as SQVTM and CDR2 as ANQGSEA. V shed 7 bases and J shed 2 bases, with 11 bases lying between them. The CDR3 contains 12 residues.